Below are 32 T cell receptor beta chains sequenced from a single sample in a study of blood T cell repertoires in COVID-19. Some clones are missing from TCRdb's copy, which holds only in-frame ones; the method was immunoSEQ multiplex PCR. The table records 200,000 to 250,000 clones, around 80% of them present only once. The sample was peripheral blood. The source of these receptors is a woman aged 70-85 years with acute or convalescent COVID-19.

The chain uses TRBV15 and TRBJ2-1; D is possibly TRBD2 (6 bases). The germline V and J ends were trimmed by 3 bases and 8 bases, with 20 bases remaining between them. Germline V gene lookup returns CDR1 LNHNV and CDR2 YYDKDF (reference sequence). This CDR3 comprises 16 residues. CDR3 nucleotide sequence: TGTGCCACCAGCAGGGGGGGAGGACCTAGTTTCGATGAGCAGTTCTTC. Its translation is CATSRGGGPSFDEQFF.

This clone was seen at least ten times. This sample includes further DNA sequences coding for the same CDR3. The chain recombines TRBV2 with TRBJ1-5, with TRBD1 matching 8 bases. The CDR3 is 13 residues long. The germline CDR1 and CDR2 sequences are SNHLY and FYNNEI. Trimming took 8 bases from V and 4 from J; bases not matched to a gene: 4. CDR3 sequence (DNA): TGTGCCAGCCGAGGACAGGGTAATCAGCCCCAGCATTTT. This sequence encodes CASRGQGNQPQHF.

The rearrangement links TRBV2 to TRBJ2-7; possible D gene TRBD2, 5 bases. Germline loops: CDR1 SNHLY, CDR2 FYNNEI. Trimming took 2 bases from V and 2 from J, leaving 7 bases between them. The CDR3 consists of 13 residues. The CDR3 nucleotides are TGTGCCAGCAGTGAAACTAGGGCCTACGAGCAGTACTTC. Protein sequence: CASSETRAYEQYF. The full variable domain, rest sourced from reference TRBV2 and TRBJ2-7, is EPEVTQTPSHQVTQMGQEVILRCVPISNHLYFYWYRQILGQKVEFLVSFYNNEISEKSEIFDDQFSVERPDGSNFTLKIRSTKLEDSAMYFCASSETRAYEQYFGPGTRLTVT.

A few counts support this clone. The CDR3 protein is CASSLTGETRNTQYF. In nucleotides, the CDR3 is TGTGCCAGCAGTTTAACAGGGGAGACGAGGAATACGCAGTATTTT. The chain couples TRBV28 to TRBJ2-3, with 7 bases aligning to TRBD1. Germline V lookup: CDR1 MDHEN, CDR2 SYDVKM. The CDR3 contains 15 residues. The junction had 9 bases not matched to a gene; V was cut back by 2 bases and J by 7 bases.

The chain joins TRBV3-1 (or the pseudogene TRBV3-2) to TRBJ1-3, with D tentatively TRBD1 (5 bases). The CDR3 extends over 19 amino acids. The germline V gene has CDR1 LGHDT and CDR2 YNNKEL (reference sequence). The V end lost 1 base, the J end lost 0 bases, and 19 bases lay between the germline ends. DNA for the CDR3: TGTGCCAGCAGCCAAGGGATCGCATCAGTCCAGGGCTCTGGAAACACCATATATTTT. Its protein is CASSQGIASVQGSGNTIYF.

The genes are TRBV5-4 and TRBJ2-7; 8 bases are shared with TRBD1. Per the germline V gene, CDR1 is SGHNT and CDR2 is YYREEE (reference sequence). V lost 2 bases, J lost 3 bases, and 4 bases stayed unmatched. CDR3 length: 14 amino acids. CDR3 sequence: CASSFPGQDYEQYF. The CDR3 DNA reads as TGTGCCAGCAGCTTTCCGGGACAGGACTACGAGCAGTACTTC. Supplemented by reference TRBV5-4 and TRBJ2-7, the full variable domain reads ETGVTQSPTHLIKTRGQQVTLRCSSQSGHNTVSWYQQALGQGPQFIFQYYREEENGRGNFPPRFSGLQFPNYSSELNVNALELDDSALYLCASSFPGQDYEQYFGPGTRLTVT.

This rearrangement joins TRBV6-6 to TRBJ1-2; D is ambiguous. Germline CDR1 MNHNY, CDR2 SVGAGI (reference sequence). This CDR3 has 12 residues. V lost 4 bases, J lost 4 bases, and 7 bases lay in between. This chain's CDR3 is CASSFQAYGYTF. In DNA, the CDR3 is TGTGCCAGCAGTTTTCAGGCCTATGGCTACACCTTC.

This chain connects TRBV6-5 to TRBJ2-1; 10 nucleotides line up with TRBD2. The CDR3 has 14 residues. The trim removed 7 bases at V and 7 bases at J, leaving 7 bases unmatched. Per germline, CDR1 MNHEY and CDR2 SVGAGI. CDR3 amino acids: CASMLAGVGNEQFF. In DNA form, the CDR3 reads TGTGCCAGCATGCTAGCGGGAGTTGGAAATGAGCAGTTCTTC.

This clone was recorded only once. The chain couples TRBV19 to TRBJ2-7; maybe TRBD1 (5 bases). CDR3 size: 14 residues. V lost 1 base to trimming and J lost 2 bases, with 9 bases between them. CDR1 and CDR2 (germline): LNHDA, SQIVND (reference sequence). The CDR3, as DNA: TGTGCCAGTAGTATAGGATGGGGCCCCTACGAGCAGTACTTC. Amino acid sequence: CASSIGWGPYEQYF.

The chain is built from TRBV18 and TRBJ1-2; 10 bases line up with TRBD1. V lost 4 bases and J lost 6; bases outside the gene matches: 2. The CDR3 is 13 amino acids. The germline V gene has CDR1 KGHSH and CDR2 LQKENI. The CDR3 loop is CASSRGQGDGYTF. The CDR3 region has the DNA TGTGCCAGCTCACGCGGACAGGGGGATGGCTACACCTTC.

The CDR3 region has the DNA TGTGCCACCAGGACACCGAACACCGGGGAGCTGTTTTTT. Residues: CATRTPNTGELFF. The chain couples TRBV15 to TRBJ2-2; no reliable D call. V was clipped by 6 bases and J by 0 bases, with 5 bases between them. This CDR3 has 13 amino acids. The germline gives CDR1 LNHNV, CDR2 YYDKDF (reference sequence).

This rearrangement joins TRBV4-1 to TRBJ2-1; possibly TRBD2 for D (7 bases). Per the germline V gene, CDR1 is MGHRA and CDR2 is YSYEKL. Deletions cut 4 bases from V and 7 bases from J, with 17 bases between. There are 15 residues in the CDR3. The CDR3: CASSPRGGLGNEQFF. For the CDR3, the DNA is TGCGCCAGCAGCCCAAGGGGGGGCCTAGGAAATGAGCAGTTCTTC.

The chain couples TRBV5-4 to TRBJ1-1, with 10 bases lining up with TRBD1. Germline values: CDR1 SGHNT, CDR2 YYREEE (reference sequence). V lost 4 bases and J lost 4; bases outside the gene matches: 7. The CDR3 has 15 amino acids. CDR3 sequence: CASSQGQGLGTEAFF. CDR3 nucleotides: TGTGCCAGCAGCCAGGGACAGGGGTTGGGCACTGAAGCTTTCTTT.

This clone was counted only a few times. V is TRBV13 and J is TRBJ1-1; a weak D match, TRBD1 (5 bases). This CDR3 has 15 amino acids. Germline CDR1 PRHDT, CDR2 FYEKMQ (reference sequence). Trimming pared 4 bases from V and 0 bases from J, leaving 12 bases between. The CDR3 nucleotides are TGTGCCAGCAGCTCCCGGAAGGGGATGAACACTGAAGCTTTCTTT. Its translation: CASSSRKGMNTEAFF.

V is TRBV3-1 (or the pseudogene TRBV3-2) and J is TRBJ2-1; 10 bases are a match to TRBD1. CDR1 and CDR2 (germline): LGHDT, YNNKEL (reference sequence). V dropped 5 bases and J dropped 7; count of bases not matched to a gene: 11. This CDR3 spans 16 amino acids. The CDR3 here is CASSTNDRGLKNEQFF. In DNA form, the CDR3 reads TGTGCCAGCAGCACCAACGACAGGGGGCTCAAGAATGAGCAGTTCTTC.

The CDR3: CASSGTRDYNEQFF. The CDR3, as DNA: TGTGCCAGCAGTGGGACTCGGGACTACAATGAGCAGTTCTTC. The V and J genes are TRBV6-4 and TRBJ2-1; D is possibly TRBD2 (5 bases). This CDR3 region has 14 residues. Trimming left V 4 bases short and J 3 bases short, with 10 bases between. The germline CDR1 and CDR2 sequences are MRHNA and SNTAGT.

The J gene is TRBJ2-7, the V gene TRBV6-5; the D gene is possibly TRBD1 (9 bases). The CDR3 loop spans 14 amino acids. V lost 11 bases, J lost 2 bases, and 19 bases lay in between. CDR1 is MNHEY and CDR2 is SVGAGI in the germline V gene. The CDR3 is CAAGGDRVTYEQYF. CDR3 DNA: TGTGCCGCCGGGGGGGACAGGGTTACCTACGAGCAGTACTTC.

The chain recombines TRBV27 with TRBJ2-2; the match to TRBD1 covers 9 bases. This CDR3 has 16 residues. Trimming took 2 bases from V and 7 from J; bases not matched to a gene: 8. CDR1 and CDR2 (germline): MNHEY, SMNVEV (reference sequence). CDR3 loop: CASSLRDRAWGGELFF. CDR3 DNA sequence: TGTGCCAGCAGTTTACGGGACAGGGCCTGGGGCGGGGAGCTGTTTTTT.

There are a few counts of this clone. The chain uses TRBV19 and TRBJ2-2, with 10 bases that match TRBD2. Germline V CDR1 and CDR2: LNHDA, SQIVND (reference sequence). V lost 3 bases and J lost 4; bases outside the gene matches: 2. The CDR3 sequence is 15 residues long. CDR3 sequence (DNA): TGTGCCAGTAGTATTCTAGCGGGAGCCACCGGGGAGCTGTTTTTT. Translating gives CASSILAGATGELFF.

The chain uses TRBV7-2 and TRBJ1-1, with 8 positions matching TRBD1. With 1 base clipped from V and 4 bases from J, the junction kept 5 bases outside the gene matches. The CDR3 has 15 amino acids. Germline CDR1 is SGHTA and CDR2 is FQGNSA. CDR3 loop: CASSLVGTGGTEAFF. The CDR3 coding sequence is TGTGCCAGCAGCTTAGTAGGTACAGGGGGCACTGAAGCTTTCTTT.

The J gene is TRBJ1-2, the V gene TRBV19; perhaps TRBD1 as D (5 bases). Trimming stripped 3 bases from V and 0 bases from J, with 11 bases between. In germline, CDR1 is LNHDA, CDR2 SQIVND (reference sequence). CDR3 length: 15 residues. The CDR3 region is CASSIAEGPNYGYTF. The CDR3 DNA reads TGTGCCAGTAGTATTGCGGAGGGACCTAACTATGGCTACACCTTC.

This sequence joins TRBV7-8 and TRBJ1-5, with unresolved D. The germline V gene has CDR1 SGHVS and CDR2 FQNEAQ. Deletions cut 5 bases from V and 2 bases from J, with 16 bases between. The CDR3 loop spans 16 amino acids. The CDR3, as DNA: TGTGCCAGCAGCCCAAGACCCGGAACAGGCAATCAGCCCCAGCATTTT. Its protein is CASSPRPGTGNQPQHF.

The CDR3 sequence: CSVADRGASTDTQYF. DNA for the CDR3: TGCAGCGTTGCAGACAGGGGGGCTAGCACAGATACGCAGTATTTT. This sequence joins TRBV29-1 and TRBJ2-3; 9 bases are shared with TRBD1. The V and J ends lost 4 bases and 0 bases, in that order; junction bases with no gene match: 5. This CDR3 is 15 amino acids long. CDR1 and CDR2 from the germline V gene are SQVTM and ANQGSEA.

V is TRBV19 and J is TRBJ1-1, with TRBD1 identical over 9 bases. V lost 5 bases to trimming and J lost 3 bases; unmatched junction nucleotides: 4. Germline V gene lookup returns CDR1 LNHDA and CDR2 SQIVND (reference sequence). This CDR3 comprises 14 residues. The chain's CDR3 is CASSSRTGDTEAFF. The CDR3 DNA reads as TGTGCCAGTAGTTCCCGGACAGGGGACACTGAAGCTTTCTTT. The full variable domain, completed using reference TRBV19 and TRBJ1-1, is DGGITQSPKYLFRKEGQNVTLSCEQNLNHDAMYWYRQDPGQGLRLIYYSQIVNDFQKGDIAEGYSVSREKKESFPLTVTSAQKNPTAFYLCASSSRTGDTEAFFGQGTRLTVV.

This clone was seen a single time. The J gene is TRBJ2-3, the V gene TRBV3-1 (or the pseudogene TRBV3-2); 8 nucleotides line up with TRBD2. The J segment lost 8 bases and the V segment lost 4 bases, leaving 5 bases of the junction unmatched. This CDR3 region has 13 residues. In germline, CDR1 is LGHDT, CDR2 YNNKEL (reference sequence). The CDR3 sequence is CASSRGLDGTQYF. The CDR3 nucleotides read TGTGCCAGCAGCCGGGGACTAGACGGTACGCAGTATTTT.

Written as DNA, the CDR3 is TGTGCCAGCAGCTCAGGGACAGCTGACCAGTTCTTC. It codes for CASSSGTADQFF. The chain recombines TRBV7-8 with TRBJ2-1, with 7 bases fitting TRBD1. This CDR3 region has 12 residues. CDR1 is SGHVS and CDR2 is FQNEAQ in the germline V gene. J gave up 13 bases and V 4 bases, and 7 bases lay outside the gene matches.

This clone occurred once. Germline is not matched at one junction end, which may reflect a read error. The CDR3 here is CTSSWDRGNTEAFF. CDR3 in DNA: TGTACCAGCAGTTGGGACAGGGGCAACACTGAAGCTTTCTTT. This rearrangement joins TRBV27 to TRBJ1-1; 10 positions match TRBD1. Germline CDR1 is MNHEY and CDR2 is SMNVEV (reference sequence). CDR3 length: 14 residues.

CDR3 amino acids: CASSRQGADEKLFF. CDR3 in DNA: TGTGCCAGCAGCCGACAGGGGGCGGATGAAAAACTGTTTTTT. The chain recombines TRBV9 with TRBJ1-4, with 10 nucleotides matching TRBD1. The CDR3 covers 14 residues. V shed 4 bases, J shed 6 bases, and the junction held 3 bases outside the gene matches. Germline V gene data show CDR1 as SGDLS and CDR2 as YYNGEE.

The CDR3 coding sequence is TGTGCCAGCAGTTACTCCCCCGGGACAGGGGGGATTGAAGCTTTCTTT. It is translated as CASSYSPGTGGIEAFF. The V gene is TRBV6-2 or TRBV6-3, the J gene TRBJ1-1, with TRBD1 matching over 11 bases. V was clipped by 0 bases and J by 7 bases; unmatched bases: 7. Germline V gene sequence: CDR1 MNHEY, CDR2 SVGEGT. This CDR3 is built from 16 residues.

This chain links TRBV11-2 with TRBJ1-6; the D is unclear. Germline values: CDR1 SGHAT, CDR2 FQNNGV. The CDR3 runs 16 residues. V lost 5 bases and J lost 0, with 11 bases in between. CDR3 amino acids: CASSPTGSSYNSPLHF. CDR3 bases: TGTGCCAGCAGCCCGACGGGGAGCTCCTATAATTCACCCCTCCACTTT.

The chain couples TRBV7-2 to TRBJ2-3; D not resolved. The germline CDR1 and CDR2 sequences are SGHTA and FQGNSA. V lost 5 bases and J 2 bases, leaving 8 bases between the germline ends. This CDR3 has 13 amino acids. CDR3 protein: CASSGQYTDTQYF. The DNA of the CDR3 is TGTGCCAGCAGCGGCCAGTACACAGATACGCAGTATTTT. The complete variable domain, with remaining parts taken from reference TRBV7-2 and TRBJ2-3, reads GAGVSQSPSNKVTEKGKDVELRCDPISGHTALYWYRQSLGQGLEFLIYFQGNSAPDKSGLPSDRFSAERTGGSVSTLTIQRTQQEDSAVYLCASSGQYTDTQYFGPGTRLTVL.

The V call is TRBV30, the J call TRBJ2-1; TRBD2 matches 7 bases. CDR1 is GTSNPN and CDR2 is SVGIG in the germline V gene (reference sequence). The CDR3 runs 16 residues. V trimming: 0 bases; J trimming: 1 base; junction bases outside the gene matches: 6. For the CDR3, the DNA is TGTGCCTGGAGTGTTACCAGGACTAGATCCTACAATGAGCAGTTCTTC. It specifies CAWSVTRTRSYNEQFF.